The 25 T cell receptor beta chains reported below all come from one sample, sequenced in a study of blood T cell repertoires in COVID-19. The repertoire was sequenced with immunoSEQ multiplex PCR; TCRdb's copy has only in-frame clones and lacks some. Of hundreds of thousands of clones listed, 80% to 90% were seen once; the top ten hold less than 1.2%. The material sequenced was PBMCs or T cells enriched from blood (not recorded which). The receptor set was obtained from a man aged 18 to 29 who had recovered from COVID-19.

The chain has TRBV6-5 and TRBJ1-1, with D possibly being TRBD1 (5 bases). V was pared by 7 bases and J by 8 bases, with 14 bases between. The CDR3 runs to 12 residues. Germline V gene sequence: CDR1 MNHEY, CDR2 SVGAGI. For the CDR3, the DNA is TGTGCCAGCAACACCCGCCCAGGGGAAGCTTTCTTT. It codes for CASNTRPGEAFF.

V usage is TRBV5-6 and J usage is TRBJ1-1; TRBD1 matches at 7 bases. The CDR3 has 15 residues. Trimming removed 0 bases from V and 5 bases from J; junction bases left unmatched: 7. The germline V gene encodes CDR1 SGHDT and CDR2 YYEEEE. The CDR3 coding sequence is TGTGCCAGCAGCTTGGAGTACAGGGGTTCGACTGAAGCTTTCTTT. Its protein is CASSLEYRGSTEAFF. The variable domain in full, with the rest retrieved from reference TRBV5-6 and TRBJ1-1, is DAGVTQSPTHLIKTRGQQVTLRCSPKSGHDTVSWYQQALGQGPQFIFQYYEEEERQRGNFPDRFSGHQFPNYSSELNVNALLLGDSALYLCASSLEYRGSTEAFFGQGTRLTVV.

The chain's CDR3 is CASSFGRSSYNEQFF. The CDR3 bases are TGTGCCAGCAGCTTTGGCAGAAGCTCCTACAATGAGCAGTTCTTC. The chain employs TRBV7-2 and TRBJ2-1; D remains ambiguous. V lost 3 bases, J lost 0 bases, and 9 bases lay in between. Germline V gene sequence: CDR1 SGHTA, CDR2 FQGNSA. This CDR3 has 15 amino acids.

The chain links TRBV19 to TRBJ2-3; 10 positions agree with TRBD2. From germline, CDR1 is LNHDA and CDR2 SQIVND (reference sequence). The CDR3 covers 16 residues. J was trimmed by 2 bases and V by 2 bases; bases with no gene match: 4. The CDR3 nucleotides read TGTGCCAGTAGTATAAATAGCGGGGGGCCCACAGATACGCAGTATTTT. Amino acids: CASSINSGGPTDTQYF.

This clone was detected once. The J gene is TRBJ1-4, the V gene TRBV3-1 (or the pseudogene TRBV3-2), with D perhaps matching TRBD1 (6 bases). The CDR3 runs 15 residues. Germline V gives CDR1 LGHDT, CDR2 YNNKEL (reference sequence). V gave up 1 base and J gave up 6 bases, with 12 bases separating them. CDR3 in DNA: TGTGCCAGCAGCCAAGGGGGCAGGGGATATGAAAAACTGTTTTTT. It encodes CASSQGGRGYEKLFF.

V is TRBV28 and J is TRBJ1-3; D not certain. The CDR3 extends over 12 amino acids. V lost 6 bases and J lost 4, with 7 bases in between. Germline V CDR1 and CDR2: MDHEN, SYDVKM. The CDR3 coding sequence is TGTGCCAGCAGCGGGGAGGGAAACACCATATATTTT. Translation gives CASSGEGNTIYF.

The rearrangement uses TRBV19 and TRBJ1-6; D uncertain. The CDR3 has 16 residues. The V gene's germline CDR1 is LNHDA and CDR2 SQIVND (reference sequence). Trimming stripped 3 bases from V and 0 bases from J, with 9 bases between. In DNA, the CDR3 is TGTGCCAGTAGTATCTCCCTTAGCTCCTATAATTCACCCCTCCACTTT. Its protein is CASSISLSSYNSPLHF.

Here the CDR3 reads CASRYGTGVGYTF. In nucleotides, the CDR3 is TGTGCCAGCAGGTACGGGACAGGGGTTGGCTACACCTTC. This chain links TRBV5-4 with TRBJ1-2; 10 bases are shared with TRBD1. V gave up 5 bases and J gave up 7 bases; unmatched junction bases: 5. The CDR3 extends over 13 amino acids. Germline V gene lookup returns CDR1 SGHNT and CDR2 YYREEE (reference sequence).

The V and J genes are TRBV3-1 (or the pseudogene TRBV3-2) and TRBJ2-6; D is perhaps TRBD2 (5 bases). This CDR3 contains 13 residues. Germline CDR1 and CDR2: LGHDT and YNNKEL (reference sequence). The V end lost 8 bases, the J end lost 0 bases, and 5 bases lay between the germline ends. CDR3 sequence reads: CASGLSGANVLTF. The DNA of the CDR3 is TGTGCCAGCGGACTCTCTGGGGCCAACGTCCTGACTTTC.

V is TRBV24-1 and J is TRBJ1-2, with D possibly matching TRBD1 (5 bases). The CDR3 sequence is 13 residues long. Trimming stripped 7 bases from V and 2 bases from J, with 10 bases between. Germline values: CDR1 KGHDR, CDR2 SFDVKD. DNA of the CDR3: TGTGCCACCAGCAGGGCTGGAAACTATGGCTACACCTTC. It is translated as CATSRAGNYGYTF.

The chain is built from TRBV29-1 and TRBJ2-7; TRBD2 might be the D (6 bases). The CDR3 length is 13 residues. CDR1 SQVTM and CDR2 ANQGSEA come from the germline V gene. V lost 7 bases, J lost 9 bases, and 22 bases lay in between. CDR3 amino acids: CSAERERGEGQYF. In DNA form, the CDR3 reads TGCAGCGCCGAACGGGAGAGGGGTGAGGGGCAGTACTTC.

This chain uses TRBV5-6 with TRBJ2-1; 8 bases line up with TRBD2. Unmatched junction bases numbered 6, after V lost 1 base and J lost 3 bases. This CDR3 has 16 residues. The germline V gene has CDR1 SGHDT and CDR2 YYEEEE. Written as DNA, the CDR3 is TGTGCCAGCAGCTTGTCGGAGCGGGGGAACTACAATGAGCAGTTCTTC. Amino acids: CASSLSERGNYNEQFF.

The chain combines TRBV11-2 with TRBJ1-1; unclear D gene. The germline V gene encodes CDR1 SGHAT and CDR2 FQNNGV. V lost 5 bases to trimming and J lost 6 bases, with 10 bases between them. The CDR3 totals 12 residues. This CDR3 reads CASSLFRAEAFF. The CDR3 DNA is TGTGCCAGCAGCCTTTTTCGGGCTGAAGCTTTCTTT. Full variable domain (outside the CDR3, taken from reference TRBV11-2 and TRBJ1-1): EAGVAQSPRYKIIEKRQSVAFWCNPISGHATLYWYQQILGQGPKLLIQFQNNGVVDDSQLPKDRFSAERLKGVDSTLKIQPAKLEDSAVYLCASSLFRAEAFFGQGTRLTVV.

The chain joins TRBV29-1 to TRBJ2-2; D not resolved. Germline assignment: CDR1 SQVTM and CDR2 ANQGSEA. The CDR3 extends over 12 amino acids. V was shortened by 7 bases and J by 4 bases, with 10 bases between the two germline ends. The CDR3: CSALYLTGELFF. CDR3 sequence (DNA): TGCAGCGCCCTCTACCTCACCGGGGAGCTGTTTTTT.

The chain employs TRBV7-2 and TRBJ1-3, with D possibly TRBD1 on 6 matching bases. This CDR3 is built from 15 residues. Per the germline V gene, CDR1 is SGHTA and CDR2 is FQGNSA. Trimming stripped 5 bases from V and 1 base from J, with 12 bases between. Here the CDR3 DNA reads TGTGCCAGCAGCCCGTACACAGGGTCTGGAAACACCATATATTTT. Translation: CASSPYTGSGNTIYF.

The chain employs TRBV28 and TRBJ2-1, with TRBD2 identical over 13 bases. The junction had 13 bases not matched to a gene; V was cut back by 5 bases and J by 9 bases. Per germline, CDR1 MDHEN and CDR2 SYDVKM. The CDR3 totals 17 residues. As DNA, the CDR3 is TGTGCCAGCAGTAAATGGACTAGCGGGAGAGGGAGGGGTGAGCAGTTCTTC. Its translation: CASSKWTSGRGRGEQFF.

J is TRBJ1-5 and V is TRBV20-1, with 11 nucleotides matching TRBD1. V shed 3 bases and J 4 bases; nucleotides not matched to a gene: 8. The CDR3 is made up of 16 amino acids. Germline values: CDR1 DFQATT, CDR2 SNEGSKA (reference sequence). CDR3 DNA: TGCAGTGCTAGTATGGGACAGGGGGATTTTAATCAGCCCCAGCATTTT. It translates to CSASMGQGDFNQPQHF.

This chain joins TRBV3-1 (or the pseudogene TRBV3-2) and TRBJ1-2; D perhaps matches TRBD1 (5 bases). The CDR3 consists of 14 residues. V lost 5 bases and J 0 bases, leaving 10 bases between the germline ends. In germline, CDR1 is LGHDT, CDR2 YNNKEL (reference sequence). The CDR3 region has the DNA TGTGCCAGCAGCTTACCGACAGCTAACTATGGCTACACCTTC. It yields the protein CASSLPTANYGYTF.

The chain combines TRBV6-2 or TRBV6-3 with TRBJ2-7; tentative D call: TRBD2 (5 bases). Trimming cost V 2 bases and J 3 bases, with 17 bases left between them. This CDR3 has 16 amino acids. CDR1 and CDR2 (germline): MNHEY, SVGEGT. DNA for the CDR3: TGTGCCAGCAGTTACGCCCTGGGCGGGTTAGTCTACGAGCAGTACTTC. Its protein is CASSYALGGLVYEQYF.

This clone was recorded once. In nucleotides, the CDR3 is TGTGCCAGCAGCTTATCAGATTTGTCTGGAAACACCATATATTTT. Encoded protein: CASSLSDLSGNTIYF. This rearrangement joins TRBV11-2 to TRBJ1-3; D is uncertain. CDR1 and CDR2 from the germline V gene are SGHAT and FQNNGV. CDR3 size: 15 residues. V lost 2 bases and J lost 1, with 9 bases in between.

The V call is TRBV30, the J call TRBJ1-5; TRBD1 matches 12 bases. V shed 2 bases, J shed 2 bases, and the junction held 10 bases outside the gene matches. This CDR3 comprises 18 residues. Germline V gene lookup returns CDR1 GTSNPN and CDR2 SVGIG (reference sequence). The CDR3 spells CAWSSGTGGGWGNQPQHF. In DNA, the CDR3 is TGTGCCTGGAGTTCCGGGACAGGGGGCGGCTGGGGCAATCAGCCCCAGCATTTT.

This clone was observed a single time. V gene TRBV10-3 combines with J gene TRBJ1-4; 7 bases map to TRBD1. The CDR3 consists of 14 residues. Germline CDR1 and CDR2: ENHRY and SYGVKD. The J segment lost 11 bases and the V segment lost 4 bases, leaving 10 bases of the junction unmatched. CDR3 loop: CAISVETDRAKLFF. In DNA form, the CDR3 reads TGTGCCATCAGTGTAGAAACAGACAGGGCGAAACTGTTTTTT.

V is TRBV12-5 and J is TRBJ2-7; TRBD2 matches 8 bases. The CDR3 sequence is 14 residues long. From germline, CDR1 is LGHNT and CDR2 FRNRAP. V lost 4 bases, J lost 7 bases, and 9 bases stayed unmatched. The CDR3 loop is CASGYGGAGGEQYF. The CDR3 DNA sequence: TGTGCTAGTGGTTACGGGGGGGCTGGCGGGGAGCAGTACTTC.

V gene TRBV4-1 combines with J gene TRBJ2-7, with a weak D call TRBD1 (6 bases). The CDR3 has 20 amino acids. Per the germline V gene, CDR1 is MGHRA and CDR2 is YSYEKL. Trimming removed 1 base at V and 0 bases at J, with 25 bases between. In DNA form, the CDR3 reads TGCGCCAGCAGCCAAGGGGTCGGTCCGGCGAAGGACAGCTTCTCCTACGAGCAGTACTTC. Encoded protein: CASSQGVGPAKDSFSYEQYF.

This chain links TRBV6-6 with TRBJ2-1, with TRBD2 matching 8 bases. V gave up 6 bases and J gave up 0 bases; unmatched junction bases: 19. The V gene's germline CDR1 is MNHNY and CDR2 SVGAGI (reference sequence). This CDR3 spans 20 amino acids. The CDR3 bases are TGTGCCAGCAGCCATAAAAGGGTAGCGGGGAAAAGGATCTCCTACAATGAGCAGTTCTTC. Its protein product is CASSHKRVAGKRISYNEQFF.